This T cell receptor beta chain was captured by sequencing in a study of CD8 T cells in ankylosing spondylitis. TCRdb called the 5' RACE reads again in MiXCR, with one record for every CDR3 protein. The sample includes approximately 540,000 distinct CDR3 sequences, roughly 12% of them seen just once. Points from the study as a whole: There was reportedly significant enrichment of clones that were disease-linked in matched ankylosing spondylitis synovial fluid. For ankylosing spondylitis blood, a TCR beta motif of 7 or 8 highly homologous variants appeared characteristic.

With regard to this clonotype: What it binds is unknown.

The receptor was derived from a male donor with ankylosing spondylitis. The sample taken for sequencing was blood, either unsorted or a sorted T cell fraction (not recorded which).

The CDR3 loop is CATSRDRGRSYEQYV. DNA of the CDR3: TGTGCCACCAGCAGAGATAGGGGCAGGTCCTACGAGCAGTACGTC. The V call is TRBV15, the J call TRBJ2-7, with D possibly matching TRBD1 (5 bases). Trimming shortened V by 0 bases and J by 1 base, and 10 bases separated the two germline ends. The germline V gene has CDR1 LNHNV and CDR2 YYDKDF (reference sequence). The CDR3 covers 15 residues.